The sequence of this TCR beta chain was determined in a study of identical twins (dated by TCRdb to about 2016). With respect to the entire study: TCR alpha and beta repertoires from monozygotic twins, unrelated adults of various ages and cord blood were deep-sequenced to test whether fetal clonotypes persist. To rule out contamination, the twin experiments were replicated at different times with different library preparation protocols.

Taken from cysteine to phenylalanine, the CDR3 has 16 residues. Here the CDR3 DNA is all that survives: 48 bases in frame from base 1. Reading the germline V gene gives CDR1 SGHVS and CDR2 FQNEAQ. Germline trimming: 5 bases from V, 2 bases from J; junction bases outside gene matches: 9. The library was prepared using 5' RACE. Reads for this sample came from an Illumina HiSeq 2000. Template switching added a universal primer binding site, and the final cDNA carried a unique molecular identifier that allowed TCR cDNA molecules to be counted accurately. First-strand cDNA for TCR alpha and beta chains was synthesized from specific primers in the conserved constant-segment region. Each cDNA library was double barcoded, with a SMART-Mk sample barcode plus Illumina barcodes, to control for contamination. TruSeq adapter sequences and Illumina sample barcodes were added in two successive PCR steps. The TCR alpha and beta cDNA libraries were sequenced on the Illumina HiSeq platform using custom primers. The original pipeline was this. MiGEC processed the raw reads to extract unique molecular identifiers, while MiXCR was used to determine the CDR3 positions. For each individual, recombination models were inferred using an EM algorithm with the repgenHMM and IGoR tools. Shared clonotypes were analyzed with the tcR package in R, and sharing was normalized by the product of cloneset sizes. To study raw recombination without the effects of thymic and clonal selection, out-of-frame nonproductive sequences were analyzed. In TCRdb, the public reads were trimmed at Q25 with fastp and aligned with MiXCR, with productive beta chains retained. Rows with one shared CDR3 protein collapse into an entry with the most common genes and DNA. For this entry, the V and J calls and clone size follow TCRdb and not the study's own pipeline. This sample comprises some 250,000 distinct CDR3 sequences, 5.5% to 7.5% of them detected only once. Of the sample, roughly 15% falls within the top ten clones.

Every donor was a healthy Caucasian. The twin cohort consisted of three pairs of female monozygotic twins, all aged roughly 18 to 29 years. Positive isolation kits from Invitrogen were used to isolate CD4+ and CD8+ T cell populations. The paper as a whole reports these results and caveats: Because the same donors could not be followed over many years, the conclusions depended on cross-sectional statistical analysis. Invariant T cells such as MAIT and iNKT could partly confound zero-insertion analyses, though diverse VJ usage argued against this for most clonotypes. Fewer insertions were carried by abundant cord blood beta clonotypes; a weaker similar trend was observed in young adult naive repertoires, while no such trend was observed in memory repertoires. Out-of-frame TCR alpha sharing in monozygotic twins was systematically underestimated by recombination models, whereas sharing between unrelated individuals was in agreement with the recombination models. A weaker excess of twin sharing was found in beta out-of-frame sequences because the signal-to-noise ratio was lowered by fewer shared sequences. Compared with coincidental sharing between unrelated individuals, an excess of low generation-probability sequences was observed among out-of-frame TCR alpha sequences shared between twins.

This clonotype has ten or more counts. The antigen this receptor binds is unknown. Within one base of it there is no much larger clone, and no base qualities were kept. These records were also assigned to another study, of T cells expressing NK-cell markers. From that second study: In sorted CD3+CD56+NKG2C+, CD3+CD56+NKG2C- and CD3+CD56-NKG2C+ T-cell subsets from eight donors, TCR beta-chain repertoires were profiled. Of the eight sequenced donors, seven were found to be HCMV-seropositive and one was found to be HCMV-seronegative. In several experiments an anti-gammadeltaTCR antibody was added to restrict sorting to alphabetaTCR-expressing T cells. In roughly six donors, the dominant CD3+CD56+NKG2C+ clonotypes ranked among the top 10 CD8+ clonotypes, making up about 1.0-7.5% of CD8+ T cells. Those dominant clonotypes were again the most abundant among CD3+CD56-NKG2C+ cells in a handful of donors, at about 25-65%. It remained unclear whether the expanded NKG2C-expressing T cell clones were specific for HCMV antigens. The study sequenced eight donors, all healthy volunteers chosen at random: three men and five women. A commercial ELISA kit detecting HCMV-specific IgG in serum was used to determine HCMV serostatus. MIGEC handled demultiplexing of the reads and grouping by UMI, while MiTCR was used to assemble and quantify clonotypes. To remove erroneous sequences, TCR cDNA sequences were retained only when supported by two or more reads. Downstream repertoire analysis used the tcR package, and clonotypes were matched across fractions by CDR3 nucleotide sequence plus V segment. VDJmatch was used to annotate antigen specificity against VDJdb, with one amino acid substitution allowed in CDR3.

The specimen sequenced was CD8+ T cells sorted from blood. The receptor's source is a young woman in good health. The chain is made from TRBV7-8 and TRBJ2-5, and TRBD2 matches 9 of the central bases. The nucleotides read TGTGCCAGCAGCCCCCGACTAGCGGAGATACAAGAGACCCAGTACTTC. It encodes CASSPRLAEIQETQYF.